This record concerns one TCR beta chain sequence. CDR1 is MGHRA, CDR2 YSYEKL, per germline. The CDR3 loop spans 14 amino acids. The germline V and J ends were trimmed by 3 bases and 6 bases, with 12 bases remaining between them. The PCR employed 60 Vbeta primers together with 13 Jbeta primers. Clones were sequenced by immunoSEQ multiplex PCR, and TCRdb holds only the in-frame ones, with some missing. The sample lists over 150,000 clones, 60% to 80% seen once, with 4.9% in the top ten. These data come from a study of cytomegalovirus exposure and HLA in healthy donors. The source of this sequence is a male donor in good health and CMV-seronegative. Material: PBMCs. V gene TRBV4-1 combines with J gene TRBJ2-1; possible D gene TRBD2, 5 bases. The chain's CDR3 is CASSQEVRVNEQFF. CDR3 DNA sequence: TGCGCCAGCAGCCAGGAGGTTAGAGTCAATGAGCAGTTCTTC.